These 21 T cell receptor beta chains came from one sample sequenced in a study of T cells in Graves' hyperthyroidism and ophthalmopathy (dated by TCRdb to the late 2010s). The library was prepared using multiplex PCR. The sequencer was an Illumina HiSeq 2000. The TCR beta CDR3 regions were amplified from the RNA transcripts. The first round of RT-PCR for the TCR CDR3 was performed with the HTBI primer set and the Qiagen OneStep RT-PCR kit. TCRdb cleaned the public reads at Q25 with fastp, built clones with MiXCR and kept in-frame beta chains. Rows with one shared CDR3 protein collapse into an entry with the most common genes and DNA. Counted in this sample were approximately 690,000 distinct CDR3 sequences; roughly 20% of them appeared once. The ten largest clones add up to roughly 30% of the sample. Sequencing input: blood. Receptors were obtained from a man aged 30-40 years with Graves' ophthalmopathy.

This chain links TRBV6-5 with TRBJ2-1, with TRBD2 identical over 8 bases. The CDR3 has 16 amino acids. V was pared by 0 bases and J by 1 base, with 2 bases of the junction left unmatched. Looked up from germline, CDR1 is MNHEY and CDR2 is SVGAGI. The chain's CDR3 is CASSYSGTRSYNEQFF. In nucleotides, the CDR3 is TGTGCCAGCAGTTACTCAGGGACTAGGTCCTACAATGAGCAGTTCTTC.

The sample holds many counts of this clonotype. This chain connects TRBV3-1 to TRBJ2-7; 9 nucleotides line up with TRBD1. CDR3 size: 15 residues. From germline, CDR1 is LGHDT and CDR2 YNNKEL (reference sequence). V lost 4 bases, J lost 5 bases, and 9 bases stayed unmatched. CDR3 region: CASSPTGTGRHEQYF. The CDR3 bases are TGTGCCAGCAGCCCTACCGGGACAGGGAGGCACGAGCAGTACTTC.

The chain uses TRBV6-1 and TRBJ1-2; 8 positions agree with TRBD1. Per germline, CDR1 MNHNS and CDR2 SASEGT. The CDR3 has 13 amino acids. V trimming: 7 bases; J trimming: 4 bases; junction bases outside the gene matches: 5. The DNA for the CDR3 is TGTGCCAGCACCCCAGACAGGGGCTATGGCTACACCTTC. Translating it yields CASTPDRGYGYTF.

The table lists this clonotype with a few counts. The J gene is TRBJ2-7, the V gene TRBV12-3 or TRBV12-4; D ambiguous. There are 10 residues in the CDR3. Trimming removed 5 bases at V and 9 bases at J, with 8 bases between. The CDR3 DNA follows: TGTGCCAGCAGTGGGGTGGGGCAGTACTTC. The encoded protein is CASSGVGQYF.

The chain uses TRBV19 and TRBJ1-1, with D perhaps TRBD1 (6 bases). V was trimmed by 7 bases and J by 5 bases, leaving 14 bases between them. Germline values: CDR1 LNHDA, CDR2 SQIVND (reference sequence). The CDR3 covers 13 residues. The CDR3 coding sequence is TGTGCCAGTACCATAGGGGGGGGGACTGAAGCTTTCTTT. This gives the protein CASTIGGGTEAFF. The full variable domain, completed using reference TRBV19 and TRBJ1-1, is DGGITQSPKYLFRKEGQNVTLSCEQNLNHDAMYWYRQDPGQGLRLIYYSQIVNDFQKGDIAEGYSVSREKKESFPLTVTSAQKNPTAFYLCASTIGGGTEAFFGQGTRLTVV.

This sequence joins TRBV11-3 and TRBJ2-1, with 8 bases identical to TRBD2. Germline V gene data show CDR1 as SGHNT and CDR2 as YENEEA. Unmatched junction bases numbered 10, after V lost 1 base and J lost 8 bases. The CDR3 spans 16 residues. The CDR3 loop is CASSLASPGLGHEQFF. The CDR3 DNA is TGTGCCAGCAGCTTAGCATCCCCGGGACTAGGTCATGAGCAGTTCTTC.

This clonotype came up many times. CDR3 region: CASSSAGDLNEKLFF. The CDR3 region has the DNA TGTGCCAGCAGTTCGGCAGGGGACCTTAATGAAAAACTGTTTTTT. The V call is TRBV28, the J call TRBJ1-4, with a possible D match to TRBD1 (6 bases). The CDR3 runs 15 residues. Germline V CDR1 and CDR2: MDHEN, SYDVKM. The V gene lost 4 bases and the J gene lost 4 bases, with 13 bases spanning the gap.

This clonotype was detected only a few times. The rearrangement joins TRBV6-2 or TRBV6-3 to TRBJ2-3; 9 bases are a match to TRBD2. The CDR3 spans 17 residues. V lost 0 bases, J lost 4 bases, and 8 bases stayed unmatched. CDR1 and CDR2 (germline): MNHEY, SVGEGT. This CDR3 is CASSYSGLAGHSDTQYF. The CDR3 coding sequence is TGTGCCAGCAGTTACTCCGGCCTAGCGGGACATTCAGATACGCAGTATTTT.

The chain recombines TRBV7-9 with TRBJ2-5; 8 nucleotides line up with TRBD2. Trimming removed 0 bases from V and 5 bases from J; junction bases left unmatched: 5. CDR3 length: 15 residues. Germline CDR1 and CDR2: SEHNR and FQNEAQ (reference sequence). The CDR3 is CASSLASGRDETQYF. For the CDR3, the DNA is TGTGCCAGCAGCTTAGCTTCCGGGAGGGATGAGACCCAGTACTTC.

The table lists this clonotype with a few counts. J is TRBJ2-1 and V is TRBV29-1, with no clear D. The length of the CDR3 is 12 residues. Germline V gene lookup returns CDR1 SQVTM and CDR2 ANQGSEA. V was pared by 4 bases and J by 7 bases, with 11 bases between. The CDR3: CSVVDGSNEQFF. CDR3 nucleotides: TGCAGCGTTGTCGACGGCTCGAATGAGCAGTTCTTC.

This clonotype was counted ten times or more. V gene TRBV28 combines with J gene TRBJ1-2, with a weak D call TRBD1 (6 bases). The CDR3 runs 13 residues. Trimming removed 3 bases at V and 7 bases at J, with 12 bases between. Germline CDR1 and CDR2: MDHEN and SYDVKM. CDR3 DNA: TGTGCCAGCAGTTTTTCAGGGGCAGGTGGCTACACCTTC. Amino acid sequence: CASSFSGAGGYTF.

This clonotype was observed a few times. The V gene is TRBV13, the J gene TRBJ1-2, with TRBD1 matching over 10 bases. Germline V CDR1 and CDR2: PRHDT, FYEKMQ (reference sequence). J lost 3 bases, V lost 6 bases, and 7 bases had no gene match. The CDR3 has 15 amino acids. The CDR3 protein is CASRTPGQGYYGYTF. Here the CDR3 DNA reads TGTGCCAGCAGAACGCCGGGACAGGGGTACTATGGCTACACCTTC.

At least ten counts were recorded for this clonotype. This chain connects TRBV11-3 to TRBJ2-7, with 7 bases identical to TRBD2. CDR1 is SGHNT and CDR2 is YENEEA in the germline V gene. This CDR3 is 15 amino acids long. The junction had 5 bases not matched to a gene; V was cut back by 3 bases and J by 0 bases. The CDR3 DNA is TGTGCCAGCAGCTTGAGCCGGGACTACTCCTACGAGCAGTACTTC. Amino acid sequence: CASSLSRDYSYEQYF.

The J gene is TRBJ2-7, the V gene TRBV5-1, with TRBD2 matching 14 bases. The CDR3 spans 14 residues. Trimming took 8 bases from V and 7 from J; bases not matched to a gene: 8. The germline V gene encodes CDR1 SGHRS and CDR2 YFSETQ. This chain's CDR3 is CASGLAGGPMEQYF. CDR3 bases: TGCGCCAGTGGACTAGCGGGAGGCCCCATGGAGCAGTACTTC.

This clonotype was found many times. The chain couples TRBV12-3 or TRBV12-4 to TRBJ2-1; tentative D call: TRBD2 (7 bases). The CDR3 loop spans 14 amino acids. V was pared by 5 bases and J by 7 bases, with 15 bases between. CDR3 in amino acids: CASSPPGGQNEQFF. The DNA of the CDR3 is TGTGCCAGCAGTCCCCCCGGGGGGCAGAATGAGCAGTTCTTC.

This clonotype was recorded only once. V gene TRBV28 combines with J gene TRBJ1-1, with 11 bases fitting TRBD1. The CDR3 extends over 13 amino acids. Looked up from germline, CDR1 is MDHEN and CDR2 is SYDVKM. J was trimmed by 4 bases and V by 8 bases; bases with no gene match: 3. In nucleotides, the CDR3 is TGTGCCAGCGTCGGGACAGGGGGCACTGAAGCTTTCTTT. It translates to CASVGTGGTEAFF.

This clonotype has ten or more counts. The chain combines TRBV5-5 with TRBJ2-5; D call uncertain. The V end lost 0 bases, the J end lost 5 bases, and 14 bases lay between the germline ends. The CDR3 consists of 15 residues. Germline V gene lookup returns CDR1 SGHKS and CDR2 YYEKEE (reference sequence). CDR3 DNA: TGTGCCAGCAGCTTGGTCCTGAGTAGGACGGAGACCCAGTACTTC. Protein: CASSLVLSRTETQYF.

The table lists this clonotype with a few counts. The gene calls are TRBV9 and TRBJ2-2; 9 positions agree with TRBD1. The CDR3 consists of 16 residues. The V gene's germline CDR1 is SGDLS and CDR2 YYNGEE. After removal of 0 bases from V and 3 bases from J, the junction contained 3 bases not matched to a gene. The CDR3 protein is CASSVVQGAHTGELFF. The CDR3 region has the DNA TGTGCCAGCAGCGTAGTACAGGGGGCGCACACCGGGGAGCTGTTTTTT.

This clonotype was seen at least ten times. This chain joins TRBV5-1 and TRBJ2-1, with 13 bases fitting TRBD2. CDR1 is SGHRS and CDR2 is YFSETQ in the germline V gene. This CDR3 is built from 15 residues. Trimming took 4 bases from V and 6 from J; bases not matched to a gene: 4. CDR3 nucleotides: TGCGCCAGCAGCCTGCGACTAGCGGGAGGCAATGAGCAGTTCTTC. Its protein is CASSLRLAGGNEQFF.

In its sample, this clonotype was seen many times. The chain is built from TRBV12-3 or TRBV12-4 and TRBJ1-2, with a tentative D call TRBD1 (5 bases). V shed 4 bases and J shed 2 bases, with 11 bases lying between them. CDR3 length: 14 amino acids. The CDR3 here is CASSSPGRNYGYTF. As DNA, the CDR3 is TGTGCCAGCAGTTCTCCGGGACGGAACTATGGCTACACCTTC.

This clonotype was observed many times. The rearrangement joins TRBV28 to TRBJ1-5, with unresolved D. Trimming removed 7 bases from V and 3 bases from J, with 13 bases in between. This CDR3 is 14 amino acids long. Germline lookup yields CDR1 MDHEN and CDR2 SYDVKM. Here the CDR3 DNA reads TGTGCCAGCACCCCATTTGGCTACAATCAGCCCCAGCATTTT. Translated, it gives CASTPFGYNQPQHF.